One T cell receptor beta chain is described in this entry. Its antigen is not identified. The donors comprised healthy bone marrow donors. This entry belongs to a study of cytomegalovirus exposure and HLA in healthy donors. Study context: Counted in an early data release were about 85 million unique TCRs from HLA-typed donors. Study-level findings and limits: Immune exposure was documented only through CMV serostatus. Exclusion as indistinguishable affected some V segments, including TRBV6-2 and TRBV6-3.

The CDR3 runs 15 residues. J gave up 4 bases and V 3 bases, and 9 bases lay outside the gene matches. The germline CDR1 and CDR2 sequences are KGHSH and LQKENI. PCR amplification relied on 60 Vbeta primers (plus 13 Jbeta primers). The assay was immunoSEQ multiplex PCR, and TCRdb's table has in-frame clones only and misses some. Of approximately 110,000 clones in the sample, roughly 73% were seen once. The receptor's source is a woman under 40 in good health and CMV-seronegative. Sample: PBMCs. The chain employs TRBV18 and TRBJ2-7; 7 nucleotides line up with TRBD1. The CDR3 loop reads CASSPQTGFPYEQYF. The CDR3 region has the DNA TGTGCCAGCTCACCCCAGACAGGGTTCCCTTACGAGCAGTACTTC.